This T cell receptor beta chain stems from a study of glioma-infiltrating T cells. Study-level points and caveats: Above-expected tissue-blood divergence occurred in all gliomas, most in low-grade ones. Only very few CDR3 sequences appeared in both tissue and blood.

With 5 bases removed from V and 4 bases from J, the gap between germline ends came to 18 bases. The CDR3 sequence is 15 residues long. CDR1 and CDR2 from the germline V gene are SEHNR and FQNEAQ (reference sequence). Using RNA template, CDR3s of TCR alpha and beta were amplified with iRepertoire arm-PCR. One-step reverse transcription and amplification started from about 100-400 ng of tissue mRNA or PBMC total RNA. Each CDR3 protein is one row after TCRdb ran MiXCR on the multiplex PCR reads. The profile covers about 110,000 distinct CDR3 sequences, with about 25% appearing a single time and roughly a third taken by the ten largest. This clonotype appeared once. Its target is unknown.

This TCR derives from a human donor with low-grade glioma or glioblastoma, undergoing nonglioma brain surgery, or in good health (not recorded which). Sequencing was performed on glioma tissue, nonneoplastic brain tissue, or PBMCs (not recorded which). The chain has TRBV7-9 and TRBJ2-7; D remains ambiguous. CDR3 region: CASSGPVDHFYEQYF. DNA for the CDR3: TGTGCCAGCAGCGGACCGGTGGACCACTTTTACGAGCAGTACTTC.